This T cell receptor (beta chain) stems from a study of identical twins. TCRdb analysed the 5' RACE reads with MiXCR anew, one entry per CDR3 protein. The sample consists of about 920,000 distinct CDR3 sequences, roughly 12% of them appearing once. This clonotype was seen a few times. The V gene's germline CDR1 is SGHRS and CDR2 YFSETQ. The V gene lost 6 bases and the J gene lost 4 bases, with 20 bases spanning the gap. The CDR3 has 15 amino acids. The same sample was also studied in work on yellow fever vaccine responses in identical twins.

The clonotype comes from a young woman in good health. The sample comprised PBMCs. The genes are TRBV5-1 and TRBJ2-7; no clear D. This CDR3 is CASNETPGVPYEQYF. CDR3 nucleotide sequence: TGCGCCAGCAACGAGACTCCGGGCGTCCCATACGAGCAGTACTTC. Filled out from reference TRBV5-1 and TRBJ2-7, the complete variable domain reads KAGVTQTPRYLIKTRGQQVTLSCSPISGHRSVSWYQQTPGQGLQFLFEYFSETQRNKGNFPGRFSGRQFSNSRSEMNVSTLELGDSALYLCASNETPGVPYEQYFGPGTRLTVT.